A single sample is the source of the 21 T cell receptor beta chains below, sequenced in a study of T cell clones after liver transplantation. Clones were read by immunoSEQ multiplex PCR, and TCRdb kept only the in-frame ones, dropping some. Found here are fewer than 85,000 clones, about 80% of them singletons; the top ten hold 0.79%. Sequencing was performed on CD4+ T cells from blood, taken 12 months after liver transplant. These receptors were taken from a human patient who received a liver transplant. Some of the T cells might come from the graft donor.

The V and J genes are TRBV27 and TRBJ1-3; D is ambiguous. Germline V gene lookup returns CDR1 MNHEY and CDR2 SMNVEV (reference sequence). The V end lost 6 bases, the J end lost 1 base, and 4 bases lay between the germline ends. This CDR3 region has 12 residues. CDR3 region: CASRSSGNTIYF. The DNA of the CDR3 is TGTGCCAGCAGGTCGTCTGGAAACACCATATATTTT.

This clone showed up just once. V and J are TRBV18 and TRBJ2-7, with 7 bases matching TRBD1. The CDR3 has 15 residues. Trimming took 3 bases from V and 4 from J; bases not matched to a gene: 9. From germline, CDR1 is KGHSH and CDR2 LQKENI. DNA of the CDR3: TGTGCCAGCTCACCGACAGGGAATCCCTCTTACGAGCAGTACTTC. Its translation is CASSPTGNPSYEQYF.

There are a few counts of this clone. This chain connects TRBV5-4 to TRBJ2-5; 7 bases are shared with TRBD2. Germline CDR1 reads SGHNT; CDR2 reads YYREEE (reference sequence). The ends lost 4 bases at V and 5 bases at J; junction bases unmatched: 20. This CDR3 is built from 18 residues. For the CDR3, the DNA is TGTGCCAGCAGCCCCGGGGGGTGGGCCAACCGGGAAGGGGAGACCCAGTACTTC. Amino acid sequence: CASSPGGWANREGETQYF.

J is TRBJ1-4 and V is TRBV4-3, with TRBD1 as a possible D gene (6 bases). The V end lost 1 base, the J end lost 5 bases, and 11 bases lay between the germline ends. The CDR3 totals 15 residues. Germline V lookup: CDR1 LGHNA, CDR2 YSLEER. CDR3 protein: CASSQGGRGNEKLFF. CDR3 nucleotide sequence: TGCGCCAGCAGCCAAGGGGGCAGGGGCAATGAAAAACTGTTTTTT.

This clone was found a few times. The V call is TRBV5-1, the J call TRBJ1-4; perhaps TRBD1 as D (5 bases). The CDR3 has 14 residues. Trimming removed 4 bases from V and 4 bases from J, with 11 bases in between. Germline CDR1 and CDR2: SGHRS and YFSETQ. The DNA of the CDR3 is TGCGCCAGCAGCCCCGGGACGGTTAATGAAAAACTGTTTTTT. It codes for CASSPGTVNEKLFF.

V is TRBV6-5 and J is TRBJ1-4; a possible D gene is TRBD1 (5 bases). Trimming cost V 6 bases and J 5 bases, with 13 bases left between them. Germline assignment: CDR1 MNHEY and CDR2 SVGAGI. The CDR3 loop spans 14 amino acids. The CDR3 is CASRSGRRNEKLFF. The CDR3 nucleotides read TGTGCCAGCAGGTCGGGACGGCGAAATGAAAAACTGTTTTTT.

J is TRBJ2-1 and V is TRBV5-1; possible D gene TRBD1, 6 bases. The germline V gene has CDR1 SGHRS and CDR2 YFSETQ. Trimming pared 4 bases from V and 5 bases from J, leaving 19 bases between. This CDR3 has 16 residues. This CDR3 reads CASSTYRDTSNNEQFF. CDR3 coding DNA: TGCGCCAGCAGCACTTACCGGGACACTTCTAACAATGAGCAGTTCTTC. Full variable domain (remainder filled in from reference TRBV5-1 and TRBJ2-1): KAGVTQTPRYLIKTRGQQVTLSCSPISGHRSVSWYQQTPGQGLQFLFEYFSETQRNKGNFPGRFSGRQFSNSRSEMNVSTLELGDSALYLCASSTYRDTSNNEQFFGPGTRLTVL.

J is TRBJ2-7 and V is TRBV15; maybe TRBD1 (6 bases). Germline CDR1 LNHNV, CDR2 YYDKDF (reference sequence). CDR3 length: 12 residues. With 11 bases removed from V and 5 bases from J, the gap between germline ends came to 16 bases. CDR3: CAAPEQGHEQYF. CDR3 nucleotides: TGTGCCGCGCCTGAACAGGGTCACGAGCAGTACTTC.

J is TRBJ1-4 and V is TRBV28; D unclear. V dropped 6 bases and J dropped 8 bases, with 13 bases sitting between them. The CDR3 sequence is 13 residues long. Germline lookup yields CDR1 MDHEN and CDR2 SYDVKM. CDR3 sequence reads: CASSTFPHEKLFF. The CDR3 bases are TGTGCCAGCAGCACCTTCCCCCACGAAAAACTGTTTTTT.

V gene TRBV13 combines with J gene TRBJ2-7; D is perhaps TRBD1 (5 bases). Trimming shortened V by 4 bases and J by 3 bases, and 7 bases separated the two germline ends. The CDR3 loop spans 12 amino acids. The germline gives CDR1 PRHDT, CDR2 FYEKMQ (reference sequence). The CDR3 loop is CASSSRDYEQYF. CDR3 DNA sequence: TGTGCCAGCAGCTCCAGGGACTACGAGCAGTACTTC.

V and J are TRBV15 and TRBJ1-3; D gene ambiguous. CDR1 is LNHNV and CDR2 is YYDKDF in the germline V gene (reference sequence). V lost 1 base and J 2 bases, leaving 9 bases between the germline ends. The CDR3 has 15 amino acids. CDR3 DNA sequence: TGTGCCACCAGCAGAGGGACGTCCCCTGGAAACACCATATATTTT. This translates into CATSRGTSPGNTIYF.

This clone has just one count. The J gene is TRBJ2-3, the V gene TRBV9; D gene unclear. Trimming removed 0 bases at V and 0 bases at J, with 11 bases between. This CDR3 is built from 16 residues. CDR1 is SGDLS, CDR2 YYNGEE, per germline. The CDR3 sequence: CASSVGVGSSTDTQYF. DNA for the CDR3: TGTGCCAGCAGCGTAGGAGTAGGGTCTAGCACAGATACGCAGTATTTT. The variable domain in full, with the rest retrieved from reference TRBV9 and TRBJ2-3, is DSGVTQTPKHLITATGQRVTLRCSPRSGDLSVYWYQQSLDQGLQFLIQYYNGEERAKGNILERFSAQQFPDLHSELNLSSLELGDSALYFCASSVGVGSSTDTQYFGPGTRLTVL.

The CDR3 DNA is TGCAGCGCCACTCAAGCGGGAGGAGGTCCGTACTTC. It specifies CSATQAGGGPYF. This chain links TRBV29-1 with TRBJ2-4, with 9 bases fitting TRBD2. The CDR3 totals 12 residues. The germline CDR1 and CDR2 sequences are SQVTM and ANQGSEA. V dropped 7 bases and J dropped 15; count of bases not matched to a gene: 13.

V and J are TRBV2 and TRBJ1-4; D unresolved. The CDR3 consists of 13 residues. Per germline, CDR1 SNHLY and CDR2 FYNNEI. V lost 2 bases to trimming and J lost 12 bases, with 13 bases between them. This CDR3 reads CASSESEAGQLFF. The CDR3, as DNA: TGTGCCAGCAGTGAATCAGAGGCTGGCCAACTGTTTTTT.

The chain uses TRBV11-2 and TRBJ2-3; the match to TRBD2 covers 7 bases. Germline V gives CDR1 SGHAT, CDR2 FQNNGV. V shed 4 bases, J shed 5 bases, and the junction held 9 bases outside the gene matches. CDR3 size: 15 residues. CDR3: CASSSVWGGGDTQYF. Here the CDR3 DNA reads TGTGCCAGCAGCTCGGTCTGGGGGGGAGGAGATACGCAGTATTTT.

The chain recombines TRBV5-1 with TRBJ2-5; D might be TRBD2 (6 bases). V lost 4 bases and J lost 0, with 7 bases in between. The CDR3 sequence is 13 residues long. Germline CDR1 SGHRS, CDR2 YFSETQ. The CDR3 region has the DNA TGCGCCAGCAGCAGGGACTACCAAGAGACCCAGTACTTC. Encoded protein: CASSRDYQETQYF.

The genes are TRBV9 and TRBJ2-5; D ambiguous. The germline V gene has CDR1 SGDLS and CDR2 YYNGEE. V lost 0 bases and J lost 2, with 5 bases in between. The CDR3 has 13 amino acids. The CDR3, as DNA: TGTGCCAGCAGCGTAGCTAGTCAAGAGACCCAGTACTTC. This gives the protein CASSVASQETQYF.

The sample holds a few counts of this clone. The chain combines TRBV2 with TRBJ1-2; D gene ambiguous. V dropped 1 base and J dropped 6 bases, with 15 bases sitting between them. The V gene's germline CDR1 is SNHLY and CDR2 FYNNEI. The length of the CDR3 is 15 residues. The CDR3 sequence: CASSEGSNRVHGYTF. The CDR3 DNA sequence: TGTGCCAGCAGTGAAGGTTCCAACCGAGTCCATGGCTACACCTTC.

V is TRBV30 and J is TRBJ1-2; D is perhaps TRBD1 (6 bases). V was pared by 0 bases and J by 3 bases, with 8 bases between. The CDR3 has 13 residues. Germline V gives CDR1 GTSNPN, CDR2 SVGIG (reference sequence). For the CDR3, the DNA is TGTGCCTGGAGTGTAGGGGGATACTATGGCTACACCTTC. It is translated as CAWSVGGYYGYTF.

V usage is TRBV7-2 and J usage is TRBJ2-7; D unclear. CDR3 length: 14 amino acids. CDR1 and CDR2 from the germline V gene are SGHTA and FQGNSA. Trimming shortened V by 1 base and J by 0 bases, and 7 bases separated the two germline ends. In DNA form, the CDR3 reads TGTGCCAGCAGCTTAGATGGGGACTCCTACGAGCAGTACTTC. Residues: CASSLDGDSYEQYF.

This chain connects TRBV4-1 to TRBJ1-3; no reliable D call. This CDR3 has 15 amino acids. V lost 0 bases and J 0 bases, leaving 6 bases between the germline ends. Per germline, CDR1 MGHRA and CDR2 YSYEKL. The CDR3 coding sequence is TGCGCCAGCAGCCAAGATGCCGCCTCTGGAAACACCATATATTTT. Translated: CASSQDAASGNTIYF.